These 9 T cell receptor beta chains were all obtained from the same sample, sequenced in a study of response to subunit inactivated influenza vaccine. A single record per CDR3 protein comes from TCRdb applying MiXCR to the RT-PCR reads. Here the sample spans under 200,000 distinct CDR3 sequences, about 12% being singletons. These data were also reused for a study on T cells expressing NK-cell markers. That work states: For TCR beta, cDNA was produced by 5'RACE template switching with UMIs.

Specimen: CD8+ T cells sorted from PBMCs, collected roughly 13 days after vaccination. Receptor source: a middle-aged man who received an inactivated influenza vaccine.

The chain uses TRBV28 and TRBJ2-2, with 7 positions matching TRBD1. The CDR3 extends over 15 amino acids. The V gene end was trimmed by 2 bases and the J gene end by 3 bases; junction bases not matched to a gene: 3. Looked up from germline, CDR1 is MDHEN and CDR2 is SYDVKM. CDR3 sequence (DNA): TGTGCCAGCAGTTTAATGGGACAGTACACCGGGGAGCTGTTTTTT. This gives the protein CASSLMGQYTGELFF.

In nucleotides, the CDR3 is TGTGCCAGCAGTTTAATTAGCGGCGTTTCCAATGAGCAGTTCTTC. Protein product: CASSLISGVSNEQFF. The gene calls are TRBV28 and TRBJ2-1, with D tentatively TRBD2 (6 bases). V was cut by 2 bases and J by 6 bases, with 14 bases left in between. The germline CDR1 and CDR2 sequences are MDHEN and SYDVKM. The CDR3 spans 15 residues.

V is TRBV20-1 and J is TRBJ2-1; D perhaps matches TRBD1 (7 bases). This CDR3 has 15 residues. V was pared by 3 bases and J by 4 bases, with 16 bases between. From germline, CDR1 is DFQATT and CDR2 SNEGSKA (reference sequence). This CDR3 is CSARDRRGVYNEQFF. DNA for the CDR3: TGCAGTGCTAGGGATCGCAGGGGGGTTTACAATGAGCAGTTCTTC.

This clonotype came up many times. The V call is TRBV5-1, the J call TRBJ2-1; possibly TRBD2 for D (6 bases). CDR1 and CDR2 from the germline V gene are SGHRS and YFSETQ. The CDR3 extends over 14 amino acids. V gave up 1 base and J gave up 5 bases, with 10 bases separating them. For the CDR3, the DNA is TGCGCCAGCAGCTTGATTACGGGAGACAATGAGCAGTTCTTC. It yields the protein CASSLITGDNEQFF.

This clonotype has just a few counts. The chain recombines TRBV15 with TRBJ1-2; no clear D gene. Germline CDR1 and CDR2: LNHNV and YYDKDF (reference sequence). This CDR3 is built from 15 residues. The V end was cut by 0 bases, the J end by 6 bases, with 14 bases between. The CDR3 DNA reads as TGTGCCACCAGCAGAGATAGGGCAGGTTCGAATGGCTACACCTTC. It codes for CATSRDRAGSNGYTF.

This clonotype was seen a few times. The chain joins TRBV28 to TRBJ2-2, with TRBD2 matching over 8 bases. The CDR3 covers 19 residues. Losses at the gene ends were 9 bases for V and 3 bases for J; bases not matched to a gene: 21. The germline CDR1 and CDR2 sequences are MDHEN and SYDVKM. The CDR3 sequence is CASVPITLAGGQDTGELFF. In nucleotides, the CDR3 is TGTGCCAGTGTCCCTATCACCCTTGCGGGGGGCCAGGACACCGGGGAGCTGTTTTTT.

This clonotype was picked up a small number of times. The rearrangement uses TRBV30 and TRBJ2-1, with 8 bases fitting TRBD1. CDR1 is GTSNPN, CDR2 SVGIG, per germline (reference sequence). The trim removed 2 bases at V and 7 bases at J, leaving 4 bases unmatched. The CDR3 is 13 amino acids. CDR3 DNA: TGTGCCTGGAGTCGGACAGGGTGGAATGAGCAGTTCTTC. It translates to CAWSRTGWNEQFF.

The chain uses TRBV13 and TRBJ2-7; D perhaps matches TRBD1 (6 bases). This CDR3 has 14 amino acids. The ends were cut back, 0 bases at V and 3 bases at J, with 9 bases in the middle. Germline loops: CDR1 PRHDT, CDR2 FYEKMQ (reference sequence). CDR3 amino acids: CASSLGLGGYEQYF. CDR3 bases: TGTGCCAGCAGCTTAGGTTTAGGGGGCTACGAGCAGTACTTC.

This clonotype has only a few counts. The chain carries TRBV4-3 and TRBJ1-2; tentatively, D is TRBD1 (5 bases). The germline V gene has CDR1 LGHNA and CDR2 YSLEER. The CDR3 length is 15 residues. The V gene lost 4 bases and the J gene lost 2 bases, with 14 bases spanning the gap. The CDR3 protein is CASSPWDGGNYGYTF. CDR3 coding DNA: TGCGCCAGCAGCCCCTGGGACGGAGGGAACTATGGCTACACCTTC.